The following is a T cell receptor beta chain sequence with its context. Its antigen target is currently unknown. Within one base of it there is no much larger clone, and no base qualities were kept. The data are from a study of T cell changes during pregnancy in multiple sclerosis (dated by TCRdb to between 2018 and 2021). About the study as a whole: The study looked at changes in the T cell repertoire across pregnancy in women with multiple sclerosis.

From its cysteine to its phenylalanine, the CDR3 spans 15 amino acids. Only the CDR3 DNA stays, 45 bases, in frame from base 1. From the germline V gene (reference sequence), CDR1 is MNHNY and CDR2 is SVGAGI. V is shortened by 0 bases, J by 4 bases, and the region joining them spans 10 bases. The library came from the immunoSEQ multiplex PCR assay. TCRdb obtained this table from immuneACCESS and retained in-frame rearrangements with V and J assigned. These tables miss some clones; where compared with another copy, unresolved V genes account for less than half of the shortfall, and the remainder is unexplained. For this sample there are 70,000 to 75,000 clones; around nine tenths appear just once. Roughly 2% of the sample lies in the top ten.

The chain is assembled from TRBV6-6 and TRBJ2-1; the D gene identity is not certain. This receptor was identified in a female donor with multiple sclerosis, enrolled in a pregnancy study. This specimen consisted of peripheral blood, obtained in the second trimester of pregnancy. The CDR3 corresponds to CASSYSSSRYNEQFF. DNA sequence: TGTGCCAGCAGTTACTCGAGTAGCCGTTACAATGAGCAGTTCTTC.